The rows below give T cell receptor beta chains drawn from one sample of a study of OX40 agonist ivuxolimab in advanced cancers. Libraries were prepared by immunoSEQ multiplex PCR; TCRdb keeps only in-frame clonotypes and omits some of them. Counted here are about 75,000 clones, 90% occurring once; the ten biggest clones make up about 0.4%. Sequencing was performed on CD4+ or CD8+ T cells sorted from blood, taken in a trial of the OX40 agonist ivuxolimab. The receptors shown here come from an adult with an advanced solid tumor such as melanoma, head and neck, liver or kidney cancer. Each CDR3 is given with its conserved first and last residue. Fields, in order: V gene, J gene, D gene, clone size, CDR3 DNA, CDR3 protein. D genes are given only for firm matches. Some rows mark clone size as missing; the rest say once, few, many or name a class of expanded clone.

TRBV7-2	TRBJ1-3	-	-	TGTGCCAGCAGCTTGTCGGGGTCAGGAAACACCATATATTTT	CASSLSGSGNTIYF
TRBV28	TRBJ1-3	-	-	TGTGCCAGCAGTTTCCCGGGGGGGCTGACTGGAAACACCATATATTTT	CASSFPGGLTGNTIYF
TRBV4-1	TRBJ2-1	-	-	TGCGCCAGCAGCCAAGAGGGAGGCAGGACCGGAGGTGTTGAGCAGTTCTTC	CASSQEGGRTGGVEQFF
TRBV9	TRBJ1-1	-	-	TGTGCCAGCAGCGTAGCTGGGCAGGGGAACACTGAAGCTTTCTTT	CASSVAGQGNTEAFF
TRBV5-1	TRBJ2-1	TRBD1	-	TGCGCCAGCAGCTCCGACAGGGGGGTCTACAATGAGCAGTTCTTC	CASSSDRGVYNEQFF
TRBV28	TRBJ1-3	-	-	TGTGCCAGCAGTTTAACGCCCAACTCTGGAAACACCATATATTTT	CASSLTPNSGNTIYF
TRBV7-9	TRBJ1-4	TRBD1	-	TGTGCCAGCAGCTCCGGACAGGTGGTAGCGACTAATGAAAAACTGTTTTTT	CASSSGQVVATNEKLFF
TRBV7-6	TRBJ2-2	-	-	TGTGCCAGCAGCCCCATGCTTACGACCGCGAACACCGGGGAGCTGTTTTTT	CASSPMLTTANTGELFF
TRBV2	TRBJ2-2	-	few	TGTGCCAGCAGAACAGGGAACACCGGGGAGCTGTTTTTT	CASRTGNTGELFF
TRBV7-9	TRBJ2-5	TRBD2	-	TGTGCCAGCAGCCAATACGGCGGGGGACAAGAGACCCAGTACTTC	CASSQYGGGQETQYF
TRBV19	TRBJ1-4	-	-	TGTGCCAGTAGTACCCAGTATTCAACTAATGAAAAACTGTTTTTT	CASSTQYSTNEKLFF
TRBV18	TRBJ1-5	TRBD1	-	TGTGCCAGCTCGCGGGACAGAAGTTATAGCAATCAGCCCCAGCATTTT	CASSRDRSYSNQPQHF
TRBV21-1	TRBJ2-1	-	-	TGTGCCAGCAGCAAAGACGTCCTCGCGACTTACAGACAGGGGTTCTTC	CASSKDVLATYRQGFF
TRBV5-1	TRBJ2-5	TRBD2	-	TGCGCCAGCAGCTTAATAGCGGGAGAAGGGGAGACCCAGTACTTC	CASSLIAGEGETQYF
TRBV5-4	TRBJ2-3	TRBD2	-	TGTGCCAGCAGCTCCCACCGGGAGGGCGGAGATACGCAGTATTTT	CASSSHREGGDTQYF
TRBV30	TRBJ2-7	-	-	TGTGCCTGGAGTGCATTCGGCCCTGAGTACTTC	CAWSAFGPEYF
TRBV19	TRBJ2-6	-	-	TGTGCCAGTAGTATGACAGGCCAGCGAACATCTGGGGCCAACGTCCTGACTTTC	CASSMTGQRTSGANVLTF
TRBV5-6	TRBJ2-7	TRBD1	-	TGTGCCAGCAGCTATACTACAGGGGGCTCCTACGAGCAGTACTTC	CASSYTTGGSYEQYF
TRBV11-3	TRBJ2-7	TRBD1	-	TGTGCCAGCAGCTGGGGACAGGGTTCCTACGAGCAGTACTTC	CASSWGQGSYEQYF
TRBV18	TRBJ2-2	-	-	TGTGCCAGCTCGCCACAGGAGAACACCGGGGAGCTGTTTTTT	CASSPQENTGELFF
TRBV11-2	TRBJ2-7	-	-	TGTGCCAGCAGCTACCAATACGAGCAGTACTTC	CASSYQYEQYF
TRBV6-5	TRBJ1-5	TRBD1	-	TGTGCCAGCACGGACAGGTATAGCAATCAGCCCCAGCATTTT	CASTDRYSNQPQHF
TRBV15	TRBJ2-3	-	-	TGTGCCACCAGCTTCAGGGGCACAGATACGCAGTATTTT	CATSFRGTDTQYF
TRBV25-1	TRBJ2-5	-	-	TGTGCCAGCAGCTTCCAGGGCGGGGCGGAGACCCAGTACTTC	CASSFQGGAETQYF
TRBV6-5	TRBJ1-1	-	once	TGTGCCAGCAGTTCGACAGGTAATGGTGAAGCTTTCTTT	CASSSTGNGEAFF
TRBV5-1	TRBJ2-1	TRBD1	-	TGCGCCAGCAGTCGGACCGGGACAGGGACTAATGAGCAGTTCTTC	CASSRTGTGTNEQFF
TRBV30	TRBJ2-7	-	-	TGTGCCTGGAGTGCCCAGGGGAAGGGCGAGCAGTACTTC	CAWSAQGKGEQYF
TRBV19	TRBJ1-2	-	-	TGTGCCAGTAGTGAAGGGGTCTATGGCTACACCTTC	CASSEGVYGYTF
TRBV2	TRBJ1-3	-	-	TGTGCCAGCAGTACCGAGACAGGTGGAGGAAACACCATATATTTT	CASSTETGGGNTIYF
TRBV2	TRBJ2-7	-	-	TGTGCCAGCAGTGATACTCTTCGGGGCGTAGGAGTGTACTTC	CASSDTLRGVGVYF
TRBV19	TRBJ2-6	-	-	TGTGCCAGTAGTAGAGGAGACTCTGGGGCCAACGTCCTGACTTTC	CASSRGDSGANVLTF
TRBV29-1	TRBJ2-1	-	-	TGCAGCGCGGTCGGGAGCCGCTCCTACAATGAGCAGTTCTTC	CSAVGSRSYNEQFF
TRBV5-4	TRBJ2-5	-	-	TGTGCCAGCAGCTTCGGGTCGCAGCAAGAGACCCAGTACTTC	CASSFGSQQETQYF
TRBV7-2	TRBJ1-1	-	few	TGTGCCAGCAGCTTAGTGGGGACGTTCACTGAAGCTTTCTTT	CASSLVGTFTEAFF
TRBV19	TRBJ2-3	-	-	TGTGCCAGTAGTAAGGGCCAGGCCCCAGATACGCAGTATTTT	CASSKGQAPDTQYF
TRBV6-4	TRBJ2-2	-	-	TGTGCCAGCAGTCCAAAACAGGCTCCCCAATGGGGAGAAGGGACCGGGGAGCTGTTTTTT	CASSPKQAPQWGEGTGELFF
TRBV27	TRBJ2-1	TRBD2	-	TGTGCCAGCAGTTCTCCTATAGCGGGGAAAGGCAATGAGCAGTTCTTC	CASSSPIAGKGNEQFF
TRBV15	TRBJ2-2	-	-	TGTGCCACCAGCTTTGACCTGGGGCGCGTCACCGGGGAGCTGTTTTTT	CATSFDLGRVTGELFF
TRBV9	TRBJ2-3	-	-	TGTGCCAGCAGCGTGTTGGCGGGCGTTTCCGGGGCAGATACGCAGTATTTT	CASSVLAGVSGADTQYF
TRBV9	TRBJ2-2	-	-	TGTGCCAGCAGCGTAGAACAGGGCACCGGGGAGCTGTTTTTT	CASSVEQGTGELFF
TRBV11-2	TRBJ2-3	TRBD2	-	TGTGCCAGCAGCTTAGGGGGACTAGCGGGGGCAGATACGCAGTATTTT	CASSLGGLAGADTQYF
TRBV9	TRBJ1-3	TRBD1	-	TGTGCCAGCAGCGTAGGGCAAGGGGGCAGTGGAAACACCATATATTTT	CASSVGQGGSGNTIYF
TRBV19	TRBJ1-5	-	-	TGTGCCAGTAGTATAACTCCAGGTTTCAGCAATCAGCCCCAGCATTTT	CASSITPGFSNQPQHF
TRBV2	TRBJ2-5	-	-	TGTGCCAGCAGCCCTGGACTAAGCCAAGAGACCCAGTACTTC	CASSPGLSQETQYF
TRBV7-2	TRBJ2-5	-	once	TGTGCCAGCAGCTCGAGACAGGCGAGGTGGGAGACCCAGTACTTC	CASSSRQARWETQYF
TRBV9	TRBJ2-1	-	-	TGTGCCAGCAGCGTCGGGACACCCTACAATGAGCAGTTCTTC	CASSVGTPYNEQFF
TRBV5-1	TRBJ1-2	TRBD1	-	TGCGCCAGCAGCTTTACGACAGGGGGAGGGTATGGCTACACCTTC	CASSFTTGGGYGYTF
TRBV6-1	TRBJ2-7	-	-	TGTGCCAGCAACTGGGGAACCTACGAGCAGTACTTC	CASNWGTYEQYF
TRBV28	TRBJ1-2	-	-	TGTGCCACCCTAACAGGGTATAACTATGGCTACACCTTC	CATLTGYNYGYTF
TRBV29-1	TRBJ1-2	-	once	TGCAGCGTTGAATCCGGGGGTTACACCTTC	CSVESGGYTF
TRBV7-9	TRBJ2-7	TRBD2	few	TGTGCCAGCAGCTATGTTAGCGGGAGGTCCTACGAGCAGTACTTC	CASSYVSGRSYEQYF
TRBV18	TRBJ2-2	TRBD1	-	TGTGCCAGCTCATCGAGACAGGGGGCCGGGGAGCTGTTTTTT	CASSSRQGAGELFF
TRBV7-2	TRBJ1-5	TRBD1	-	TGTGCCAGCAGCCCGGGACAGCTGCAGCCCCAGCATTTT	CASSPGQLQPQHF
TRBV7-9	TRBJ1-5	-	-	TGTGCCAGCAGCTTAGGGGTTGGAACTCAGCCCCAGCATTTT	CASSLGVGTQPQHF
TRBV4-2	TRBJ1-2	-	-	TGTGCCAGCAGCCAAGGACAAGGGGGTTATGGCTACACCTTC	CASSQGQGGYGYTF
TRBV5-4	TRBJ2-7	TRBD1	few	TGTGCCAGCAGCCCCAGTGGACAGGCGAGCTCCTACGAGCAGTACTTC	CASSPSGQASSYEQYF
TRBV4-2	TRBJ1-3	-	-	TGTGCCAGCACGACTCGAATTTCCTCTGGAAACACCATATATTTT	CASTTRISSGNTIYF
TRBV7-9	TRBJ2-2	TRBD2	-	TGTGCCAGCAGCTTGGCGACTAGCCAGGTCGGGGAGCTGTTTTTT	CASSLATSQVGELFF